This T cell receptor beta chain was identified during a study of blood T cells in healthy people across ages. Whole-study results and caveats: Per million T cells, TCR beta diversity dropped about linearly as age rose.

A second about 7 to 11 cycle PCR used barcoded and J-beta primers. Through a template-switch adaptor with 12 random nucleotides, each cDNA molecule received a tag. TCRdb re-derived calls from the 5' RACE reads in MiXCR, one entry per CDR3 protein. The sample contains more than 800,000 distinct CDR3 sequences, 29% of which appear only once. Germline V CDR1 and CDR2: SNHLY, FYNNEI. CDR3 length equals 13 residues. V was shortened by 7 bases and J by 5 bases, with 12 bases between the two germline ends. With regard to this clonotype: Its antigen is currently unknown.

This receptor was obtained from an elderly woman in good health. The V and J genes are TRBV2 and TRBJ1-5, with D perhaps TRBD1 (5 bases). The sequenced material came from blood. CDR3 DNA: TGTGCCAGCACCCCTGGGGGAGATCAGCCCCAGCATTTT. Translating it yields CASTPGGDQPQHF.